These 8 T cell receptor beta chains came from one sample sequenced in a study of shared clonotypes between healthy human individuals. Measured with immunoSEQ multiplex PCR; TCRdb has only the in-frame clones, and not every one. The sample records millions of clones, 85% to 95% being singletons. CD8 cells classed as naive were CD45RO-negative and positively selected for CCR7, excluding terminally differentiated effector memory CD45RA+ cells. Sequenced: naive CD8+ T cells from PBMCs. Receptors originate from a man between 18 and 35 years old in good health. Some clones in this sample may be carry-over from other donors' samples.

A remark on this clone: The same CDR3 also results from other DNA sequences found in this sample. The V and J genes are TRBV19 and TRBJ2-7; TRBD2 might be the D (5 bases). CDR1 is LNHDA and CDR2 is SQIVND in the germline V gene (reference sequence). Trimming removed 2 bases at V and 2 bases at J, with 10 bases between. There are 14 residues in the CDR3. CDR3 sequence: CASSIRGRTYEQYF. The CDR3 DNA sequence: TGTGCCAGTAGTATACGAGGGAGAACCTACGAGCAGTACTTC.

This clone was picked up one time. The CDR3 nucleotides are TGTGCCAGCAGAGCAGACAGGGAAGAGACCCAGTACTTC. Protein sequence: CASRADREETQYF. This rearrangement joins TRBV2 to TRBJ2-5; 7 bases agree with TRBD1. V lost 6 bases, J lost 3 bases, and 4 bases stayed unmatched. Germline V gives CDR1 SNHLY, CDR2 FYNNEI. The CDR3 has 13 residues.

The rearrangement uses TRBV19 and TRBJ2-7; D is undetermined. In germline, CDR1 is LNHDA, CDR2 SQIVND (reference sequence). The CDR3 loop spans 14 amino acids. The V gene lost 4 bases and the J gene lost 2 bases, with 12 bases spanning the gap. For the CDR3, the DNA is TGTGCCAGTAGTACTAGTGGCGGTACCTACGAGCAGTACTTC. This translates into CASSTSGGTYEQYF.

J is TRBJ1-2 and V is TRBV5-6; 10 nucleotides align to TRBD1. V lost 5 bases to trimming and J lost 8 bases; unmatched junction nucleotides: 15. The germline gives CDR1 SGHDT, CDR2 YYEEEE. This CDR3 has 16 residues. CDR3: CASSSKPGQGKDGYTF. The CDR3 DNA sequence: TGTGCCAGCAGTAGTAAACCGGGACAGGGGAAGGACGGCTACACCTTC. The variable domain in full, completed from reference TRBV5-6 and TRBJ1-2, reads DAGVTQSPTHLIKTRGQQVTLRCSPKSGHDTVSWYQQALGQGPQFIFQYYEEEERQRGNFPDRFSGHQFPNYSSELNVNALLLGDSALYLCASSSKPGQGKDGYTFGSGTRLTVV.

This clone was seen only once. The V gene is TRBV6-6, the J gene TRBJ1-1; TRBD1 is a possible D gene (6 bases). Germline V gene data show CDR1 as MNHNY and CDR2 as SVGAGI (reference sequence). There are 16 residues in the CDR3. Trimming took off 0 bases at V and 8 bases at J, with 19 bases between the two ends. This chain's CDR3 is CASSYSPGVVSEEAFF. The CDR3 DNA reads TGTGCCAGCAGTTACTCCCCAGGGGTTGTGTCTGAAGAAGCTTTCTTT.

The chain couples TRBV5-4 to TRBJ2-5; 7 bases are shared with TRBD2. V trimming: 2 bases; J trimming: 3 bases; junction bases outside the gene matches: 7. From germline, CDR1 is SGHNT and CDR2 YYREEE (reference sequence). The CDR3 length is 15 residues. CDR3 DNA: TGTGCCAGCAGCTTCCGGCGGGAGACCGAAGAGACCCAGTACTTC. Its protein is CASSFRRETEETQYF.

V and J are TRBV7-2 and TRBJ2-2; D is possibly TRBD1 (7 bases). This CDR3 is built from 17 residues. V lost 4 bases, J lost 0 bases, and 15 bases lay in between. Germline V gene lookup returns CDR1 SGHTA and CDR2 FQGNSA. CDR3 sequence (DNA): TGTGCCAGCAGCTCAGACCCCAGGGGGGCGAACACCGGGGAGCTGTTTTTT. Its translation is CASSSDPRGANTGELFF.

The chain recombines TRBV6-1 with TRBJ1-5, with D maybe TRBD1 (5 bases). Germline V CDR1 and CDR2: MNHNS, SASEGT. The V gene lost 2 bases and the J gene lost 2 bases, with 10 bases spanning the gap. The CDR3 is 15 residues long. The chain's CDR3 is CASSEWVGGNQPQHF. The CDR3 bases are TGTGCCAGCAGTGAATGGGTGGGGGGCAATCAGCCCCAGCATTTT.